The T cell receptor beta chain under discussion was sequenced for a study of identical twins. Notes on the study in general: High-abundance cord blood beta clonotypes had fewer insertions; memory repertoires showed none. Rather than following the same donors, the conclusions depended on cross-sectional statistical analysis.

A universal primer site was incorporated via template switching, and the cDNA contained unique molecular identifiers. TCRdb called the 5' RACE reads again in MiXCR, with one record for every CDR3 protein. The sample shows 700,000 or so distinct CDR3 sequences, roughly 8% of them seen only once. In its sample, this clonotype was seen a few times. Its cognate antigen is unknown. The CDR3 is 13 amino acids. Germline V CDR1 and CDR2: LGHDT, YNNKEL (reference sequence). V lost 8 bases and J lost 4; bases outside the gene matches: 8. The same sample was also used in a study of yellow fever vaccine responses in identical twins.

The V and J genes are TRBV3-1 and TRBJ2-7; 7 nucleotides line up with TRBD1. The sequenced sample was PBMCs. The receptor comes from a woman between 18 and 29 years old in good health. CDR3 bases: TGTGCCAGCGGGCAGGGGGACATATACGAGCAGTACTTC. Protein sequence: CASGQGDIYEQYF.